The 13 T cell receptor beta chains below were found in one sample sequenced in a study of cytomegalovirus exposure and HLA in healthy donors. Clones were read by immunoSEQ multiplex PCR, and TCRdb kept only the in-frame ones, dropping some. The sample lists fewer than 200,000 clones, around nine tenths occurring once. The sequenced sample consisted of PBMCs. Receptor source: a man in his late teens or twenties in good health and CMV-seropositive.

The chain combines TRBV7-6 with TRBJ1-6; the match to TRBD1 covers 8 bases. CDR1 SGHVS and CDR2 FNYEAQ come from the germline V gene. V was pared by 5 bases and J by 9 bases, with 9 bases of the junction left unmatched. The CDR3 is 15 amino acids. CDR3 in amino acids: CASSPLPGGISPLHF. Here the CDR3 DNA reads TGTGCCAGCAGCCCATTGCCAGGGGGCATTTCACCCCTCCACTTT.

The rearrangement joins TRBV5-1 to TRBJ2-7; TRBD2 matches 13 bases. The length of the CDR3 is 15 residues. CDR1 is SGHRS, CDR2 YFSETQ, per germline. With V trimmed by 4 bases and J by 5 bases, 6 bases remained unmatched. CDR3 in amino acids: CASSARTSGGHEQYF. Written as DNA, the CDR3 is TGCGCCAGCAGCGCAAGGACTAGCGGGGGCCACGAGCAGTACTTC.

The chain is built from TRBV7-2 and TRBJ2-1; possible D gene TRBD2, 6 bases. Germline-derived CDR1 and CDR2 are SGHTA and FQGNSA. V gave up 3 bases and J gave up 5 bases, with 14 bases separating them. CDR3 length: 15 residues. The CDR3 DNA sequence: TGTGCCAGCAGCTTTATCGGGACTGGCCACAATGAGCAGTTCTTC. It translates to CASSFIGTGHNEQFF.

The J gene is TRBJ2-1, the V gene TRBV9, with 7 bases identical to TRBD2. This CDR3 has 14 residues. V lost 10 bases and J lost 5; bases outside the gene matches: 12. CDR1 and CDR2 from the germline V gene are SGDLS and YYNGEE. The CDR3 reads CASSGREPHNEQFF. The CDR3 region has the DNA TGTGCCTCCTCGGGGCGGGAGCCCCACAATGAGCAGTTCTTC.

V and J are TRBV28 and TRBJ2-3, with 9 bases lining up with TRBD1. Losses at the gene ends were 11 bases for V and 4 bases for J; bases not matched to a gene: 7. CDR1 is MDHEN and CDR2 is SYDVKM in the germline V gene. This CDR3 contains 13 residues. The CDR3 DNA follows: TGTGCCGGGGGACAGGGCGGCCCAGATACGCAGTATTTT. This codes for CAGGQGGPDTQYF.

The rearrangement uses TRBV11-2 and TRBJ2-1; 13 bases match TRBD2. V lost 5 bases to trimming and J lost 4 bases; unmatched junction nucleotides: 5. The CDR3 extends over 16 amino acids. Germline V gene lookup returns CDR1 SGHAT and CDR2 FQNNGV. The CDR3 is CASSRGLAGLYNEQFF. In DNA, the CDR3 is TGTGCCAGCAGCCGGGGACTAGCGGGACTTTACAATGAGCAGTTCTTC.

The V gene is TRBV7-6, the J gene TRBJ2-1; weak D call: TRBD1 (7 bases). Germline CDR1 and CDR2: SGHVS and FNYEAQ. This CDR3 spans 15 amino acids. Deletions cut 1 base from V and 10 bases from J, with 17 bases between. The CDR3 DNA reads TGTGCCAGCAGCTTAGGGAGGGGGCCCCCTCGGGAGCAGTTCTTC. Encoded protein: CASSLGRGPPREQFF.

This clone was counted only a few times. This sequence joins TRBV6-5 and TRBJ1-2; maybe TRBD1 (5 bases). V shed 2 bases and J shed 8 bases, with 12 bases lying between them. This CDR3 comprises 13 residues. Germline values: CDR1 MNHEY, CDR2 SVGAGI. The CDR3 DNA sequence: TGTGCCAGCAGTTACGGCCAGGGTCGGGGCTACACCTTC. It codes for CASSYGQGRGYTF.

V usage is TRBV27 and J usage is TRBJ2-1; tentatively, D is TRBD1 (5 bases). The CDR3 has 11 residues. Trimming took 8 bases from V and 7 from J, leaving 9 bases between them. Germline lookup yields CDR1 MNHEY and CDR2 SMNVEV (reference sequence). The chain's CDR3 is CASGRGNEQFF. The CDR3 nucleotides are TGTGCCAGCGGAAGGGGAAATGAGCAGTTCTTC.

The chain recombines TRBV19 with TRBJ2-7; 7 nucleotides align to TRBD2. V lost 5 bases and J lost 2; bases outside the gene matches: 6. The length of the CDR3 is 14 residues. Looked up from germline, CDR1 is LNHDA and CDR2 is SQIVND (reference sequence). The CDR3: CASSVGGPPYEQYF. The CDR3 DNA is TGTGCCAGTAGTGTGGGAGGGCCGCCCTACGAGCAGTACTTC.

The chain is built from TRBV30 and TRBJ1-6; 11 nucleotides line up with TRBD1. The CDR3 sequence is 17 residues long. Germline loops: CDR1 GTSNPN, CDR2 SVGIG (reference sequence). J was trimmed by 8 bases and V by 1 base; bases with no gene match: 10. The CDR3 protein is CAWSARLGQGADSPLHF. CDR3 coding DNA: TGTGCCTGGAGTGCGAGGCTCGGACAGGGGGCTGATTCACCCCTCCACTTT.

This clone was seen a few times. CDR3 residues: CASSWTGTYGYTF. For the CDR3, the DNA is TGTGCCAGCAGTTGGACAGGGACCTATGGCTACACCTTC. This sequence joins TRBV27 and TRBJ1-2; 8 bases align to TRBD1. This CDR3 has 13 residues. Germline V gene data show CDR1 as MNHEY and CDR2 as SMNVEV (reference sequence). Trimming removed 4 bases from V and 4 bases from J; junction bases left unmatched: 2.

This chain uses TRBV7-9 with TRBJ2-7; 9 bases fit TRBD1. Trimming took 2 bases from V and 5 from J; bases not matched to a gene: 4. The CDR3 runs 14 residues. Germline CDR1 and CDR2: SEHNR and FQNEAQ (reference sequence). Here the CDR3 reads CASSLYGQGNEQYF. The CDR3 DNA reads TGTGCCAGCAGCTTATACGGACAGGGGAACGAGCAGTACTTC. The entire variable domain, with the rest obtained from reference TRBV7-9 and TRBJ2-7, is as follows: DTGVSQNPRHKITKRGQNVTFRCDPISEHNRLYWYRQTLGQGPEFLTYFQNEAQLEKSRLLSDRFSAERPKGSFSTLEIQRTEQGDSAMYLCASSLYGQGNEQYFGPGTRLTVT.